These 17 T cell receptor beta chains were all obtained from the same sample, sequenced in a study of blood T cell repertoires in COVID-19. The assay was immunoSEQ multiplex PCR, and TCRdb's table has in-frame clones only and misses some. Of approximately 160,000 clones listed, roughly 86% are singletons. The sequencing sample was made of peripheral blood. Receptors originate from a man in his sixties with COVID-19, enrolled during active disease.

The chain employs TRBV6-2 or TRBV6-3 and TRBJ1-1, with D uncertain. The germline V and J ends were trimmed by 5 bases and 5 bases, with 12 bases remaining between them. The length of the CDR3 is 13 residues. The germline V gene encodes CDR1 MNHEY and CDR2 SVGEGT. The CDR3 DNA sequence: TGTGCCAGCAGTCTAATAACGGGAACTGAAGCTTTCTTT. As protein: CASSLITGTEAFF.

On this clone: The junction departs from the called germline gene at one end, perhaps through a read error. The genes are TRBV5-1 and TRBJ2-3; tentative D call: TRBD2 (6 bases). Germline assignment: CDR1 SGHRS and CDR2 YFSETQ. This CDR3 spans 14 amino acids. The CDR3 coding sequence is TGCGCCAGCTCGGGAGACAGCATCACAAATACGCAGTATTTT. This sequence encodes CASSGDSITNTQYF.

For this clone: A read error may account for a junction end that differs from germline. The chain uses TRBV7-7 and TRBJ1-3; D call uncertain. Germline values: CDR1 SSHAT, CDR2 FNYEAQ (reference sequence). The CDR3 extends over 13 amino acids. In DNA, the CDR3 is TGTGCTAGCAGCGTCGAGTCTGGAAACACCATATATTTT. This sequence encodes CASSVESGNTIYF. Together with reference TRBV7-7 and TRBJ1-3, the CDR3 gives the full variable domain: GAGVSQSPRYKVTKRGQDVTLRCDPISSHATLYWYQQALGQGPEFLTYFNYEAQPDKSGLPSDRFSAERPEGSISTLTIQRTEQRDSAMYRCASSVESGNTIYFGEGSWLTVV.

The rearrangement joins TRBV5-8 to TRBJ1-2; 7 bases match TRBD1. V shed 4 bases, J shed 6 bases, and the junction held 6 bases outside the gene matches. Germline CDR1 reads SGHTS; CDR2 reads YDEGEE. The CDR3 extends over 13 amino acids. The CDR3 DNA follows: TGTGCCAGCAGCGAGACAGGGCGAGATGGCTACACCTTC. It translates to CASSETGRDGYTF.

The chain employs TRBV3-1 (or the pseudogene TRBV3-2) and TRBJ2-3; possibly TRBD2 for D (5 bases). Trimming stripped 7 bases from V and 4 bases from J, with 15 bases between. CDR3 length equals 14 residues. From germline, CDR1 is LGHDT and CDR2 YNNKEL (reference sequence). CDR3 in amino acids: CASTPTRAADTQYF. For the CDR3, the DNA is TGTGCCAGCACCCCTACGAGGGCGGCAGATACGCAGTATTTT.

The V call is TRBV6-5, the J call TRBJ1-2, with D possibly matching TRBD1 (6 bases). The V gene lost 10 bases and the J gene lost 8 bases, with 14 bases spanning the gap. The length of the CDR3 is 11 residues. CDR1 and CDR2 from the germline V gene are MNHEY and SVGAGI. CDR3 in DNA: TGTGCCATCCGGGGGGGCTACGGCTACACCTTC. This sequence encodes CAIRGGYGYTF.

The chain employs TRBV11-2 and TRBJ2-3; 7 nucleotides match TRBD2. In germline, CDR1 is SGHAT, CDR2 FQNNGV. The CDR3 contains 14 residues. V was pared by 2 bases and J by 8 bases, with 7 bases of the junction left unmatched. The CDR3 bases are TGTGCCAGCAGCTTAACTAGCTGGGGGGGTACGCAGTATTTT. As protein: CASSLTSWGGTQYF.

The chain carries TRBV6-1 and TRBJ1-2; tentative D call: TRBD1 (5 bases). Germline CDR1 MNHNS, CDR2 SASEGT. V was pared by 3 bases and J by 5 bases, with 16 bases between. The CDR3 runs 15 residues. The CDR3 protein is CASSERDGRPYGYTF. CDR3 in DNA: TGTGCCAGCAGTGAGCGGGACGGCCGCCCTTATGGCTACACCTTC.

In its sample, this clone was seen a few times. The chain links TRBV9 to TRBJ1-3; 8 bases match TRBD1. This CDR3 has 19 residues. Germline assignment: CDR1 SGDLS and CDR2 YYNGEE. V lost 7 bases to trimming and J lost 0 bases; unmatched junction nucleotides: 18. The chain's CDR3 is CASGKGQANVGISGNTIYF. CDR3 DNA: TGTGCCAGCGGTAAGGGACAGGCCAACGTAGGGATCTCTGGAAACACCATATATTTT.

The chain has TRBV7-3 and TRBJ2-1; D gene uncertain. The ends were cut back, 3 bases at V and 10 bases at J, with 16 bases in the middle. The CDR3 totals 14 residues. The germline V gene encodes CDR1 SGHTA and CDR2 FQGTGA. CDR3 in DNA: TGTGCCAGCAGCTTCCGCGGTCCCCTTGGGGAGCAGTTCTTC. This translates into CASSFRGPLGEQFF.

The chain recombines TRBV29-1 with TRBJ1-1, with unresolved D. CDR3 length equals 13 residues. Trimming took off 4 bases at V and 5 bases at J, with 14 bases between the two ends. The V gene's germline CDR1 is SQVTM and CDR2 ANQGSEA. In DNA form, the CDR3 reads TGCAGCGTTGTGTCGGGAGTGGGGACTGAAGCTTTCTTT. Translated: CSVVSGVGTEAFF. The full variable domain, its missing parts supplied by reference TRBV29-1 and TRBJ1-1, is SAVISQKPSRDICQRGTSLTIQCQVDSQVTMMFWYRQQPGQSLTLIATANQGSEATYESGFVIDKFPISRPNLTFSTLTVSNMSPEDSSIYLCSVVSGVGTEAFFGQGTRLTVV.

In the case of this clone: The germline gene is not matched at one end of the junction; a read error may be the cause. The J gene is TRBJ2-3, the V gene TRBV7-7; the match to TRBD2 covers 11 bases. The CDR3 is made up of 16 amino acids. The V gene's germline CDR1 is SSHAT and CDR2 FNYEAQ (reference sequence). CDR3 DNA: TGTGCTAGCAGCTTAGGGCTAGCGGGGGGCAAGGATACGCAGTATTTT. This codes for CASSLGLAGGKDTQYF.

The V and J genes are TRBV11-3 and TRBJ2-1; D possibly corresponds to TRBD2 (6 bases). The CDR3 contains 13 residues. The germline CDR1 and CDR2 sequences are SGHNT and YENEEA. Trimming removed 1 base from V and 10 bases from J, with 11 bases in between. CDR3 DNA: TGTGCCAGCAGCTTAGTATGGGGGAGGGAGCAGTTCTTC. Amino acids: CASSLVWGREQFF.

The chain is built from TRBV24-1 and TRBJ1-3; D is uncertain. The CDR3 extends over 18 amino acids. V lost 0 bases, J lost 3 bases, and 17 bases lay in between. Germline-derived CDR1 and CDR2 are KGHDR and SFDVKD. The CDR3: CATSDLWRCDSIGNTIYF. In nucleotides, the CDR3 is TGTGCCACCAGTGATTTGTGGCGTTGTGACTCAATTGGAAACACCATATATTTT.

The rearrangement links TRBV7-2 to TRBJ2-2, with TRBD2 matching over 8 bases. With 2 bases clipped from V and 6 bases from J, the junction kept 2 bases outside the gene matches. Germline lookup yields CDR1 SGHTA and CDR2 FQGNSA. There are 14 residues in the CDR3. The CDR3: CASSLSGGPGELFF. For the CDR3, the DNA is TGTGCCAGCAGCTTATCGGGGGGGCCCGGGGAGCTGTTTTTT.

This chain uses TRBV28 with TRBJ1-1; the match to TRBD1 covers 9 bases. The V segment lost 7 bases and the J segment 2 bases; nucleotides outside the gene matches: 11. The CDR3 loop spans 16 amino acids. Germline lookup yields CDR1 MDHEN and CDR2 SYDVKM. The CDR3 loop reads CASTTSPGQGNTEAFF. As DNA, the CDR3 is TGTGCCAGCACCACTTCCCCGGGACAGGGCAACACTGAAGCTTTCTTT. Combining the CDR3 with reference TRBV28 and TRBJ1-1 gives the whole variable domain DVKVTQSSRYLVKRTGEKVFLECVQDMDHENMFWYRQDPGLGLRLIYFSYDVKMKEKGDIPEGYSVSREKKERFSLILESASTNQTSMYLCASTTSPGQGNTEAFFGQGTRLTVV.

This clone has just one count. This chain's CDR3 is CASSQDTGTAYNEQFF. For the CDR3, the DNA is TGTGCCAGCAGCCAAGATACCGGGACAGCCTACAATGAGCAGTTCTTC. The chain employs TRBV11-2 and TRBJ2-1; 7 bases agree with TRBD1. The CDR3 covers 16 residues. Looked up from germline, CDR1 is SGHAT and CDR2 is FQNNGV. V gave up 5 bases and J gave up 2 bases; unmatched junction bases: 9. Drawing the rest from reference TRBV11-2 and TRBJ2-1, the complete variable domain is EAGVAQSPRYKIIEKRQSVAFWCNPISGHATLYWYQQILGQGPKLLIQFQNNGVVDDSQLPKDRFSAERLKGVDSTLKIQPAKLEDSAVYLCASSQDTGTAYNEQFFGPGTRLTVL.